Following are 21 T cell receptor beta chains from one sample sequenced in a study of blood T cell repertoires in COVID-19. Assay: immunoSEQ multiplex PCR; the TCRdb copy retains only in-frame clones and omits some. This sample carries about 240,000 clones, about nine tenths of them seen once, and the ten largest clones take about 7%. Sequenced: peripheral blood. Receptor source: a man aged 55 to 70 who had recovered from COVID-19.

The rearrangement joins TRBV7-9 to TRBJ1-2; D is possibly TRBD1 (6 bases). The germline gives CDR1 SEHNR, CDR2 FQNEAQ (reference sequence). V lost 5 bases and J 0 bases, leaving 13 bases between the germline ends. The CDR3 sequence is 15 residues long. The CDR3 spells CASSATGTSNYGYTF. The CDR3 DNA reads as TGTGCCAGCAGCGCGACAGGAACTTCTAACTATGGCTACACCTTC.

The gene calls are TRBV9 and TRBJ1-4, with a weak D call TRBD1 (6 bases). Trimming removed 4 bases from V and 7 bases from J, with 17 bases in between. The CDR3 is 15 residues long. Germline values: CDR1 SGDLS, CDR2 YYNGEE. This CDR3 is CASSIRTPRGEKLFF. Here the CDR3 DNA reads TGTGCCAGCAGCATCAGGACACCCAGGGGTGAAAAACTGTTTTTT.

The chain employs TRBV7-2 and TRBJ2-2; 10 bases line up with TRBD1. The CDR3 length is 15 residues. Trimming at V came to 7 bases and at J to 4 bases, leaving 6 bases not matched to a gene. CDR1 and CDR2 (germline): SGHTA, FQGNSA. CDR3 sequence (DNA): TGTGCCAGCAAGTTTGGACAGGGGGGCACCGGGGAGCTGTTTTTT. It codes for CASKFGQGGTGELFF.

CDR3 bases: TGTGCCAGCAGCGTAGCTAGCCGACCCTACTACACAGATACGCAGTATTTT. This gives the protein CASSVASRPYYTDTQYF. The chain has TRBV9 and TRBJ2-3, with a tentative D call TRBD2 (5 bases). Per germline, CDR1 SGDLS and CDR2 YYNGEE. Trimming took off 0 bases at V and 2 bases at J, with 16 bases between the two ends. The CDR3 is made up of 17 amino acids. Supplemented by reference TRBV9 and TRBJ2-3, the full variable domain reads DSGVTQTPKHLITATGQRVTLRCSPRSGDLSVYWYQQSLDQGLQFLIQYYNGEERAKGNILERFSAQQFPDLHSELNLSSLELGDSALYFCASSVASRPYYTDTQYFGPGTRLTVL.

The V call is TRBV7-9, the J call TRBJ2-1, with a possible D match to TRBD2 (6 bases). The CDR3 has 18 residues. Trimming took 5 bases from V and 0 from J, leaving 20 bases between them. The germline V gene encodes CDR1 SEHNR and CDR2 FQNEAQ (reference sequence). DNA of the CDR3: TGTGCCAGCAGCCATCGGGGGATAGCGGAGAGCTCCTACAATGAGCAGTTCTTC. This gives the protein CASSHRGIAESSYNEQFF.

The chain recombines TRBV29-1 with TRBJ2-7; D call uncertain. This CDR3 comprises 12 residues. Germline CDR1 reads SQVTM; CDR2 reads ANQGSEA. Between the trimmed V and J ends, which lost 4 bases and 3 bases, there was a span of 10 bases. The CDR3 coding sequence is TGCAGCGTTGGTATGCGGAACTACGAGCAGTACGTC. Translated, it gives CSVGMRNYEQYV.

This sequence joins TRBV30 and TRBJ1-4, with 10 bases identical to TRBD1. The CDR3 length is 14 residues. Germline V gene lookup returns CDR1 GTSNPN and CDR2 SVGIG (reference sequence). The V segment lost 7 bases and the J segment 7 bases; nucleotides outside the gene matches: 9. CDR3 coding DNA: TGTGCCTATACCCGGGACAGGGGCGGTGAAAAACTGTTTTTT. Its protein product is CAYTRDRGGEKLFF.

This rearrangement joins TRBV12-3 or TRBV12-4 to TRBJ2-7, with TRBD1 matching over 8 bases. Trimming cost V 5 bases and J 3 bases; bases outside gene matches: 3. This CDR3 region has 13 residues. CDR3 nucleotides: TGTGCCAGCAGTCCCGGGACAGGCTACGAGCAGTACTTC. Protein: CASSPGTGYEQYF.

The genes are TRBV7-9 and TRBJ2-2; 7 nucleotides agree with TRBD1. The length of the CDR3 is 14 residues. With V trimmed by 4 bases and J by 6 bases, 5 bases remained unmatched. CDR1 is SEHNR and CDR2 is FQNEAQ in the germline V gene (reference sequence). As DNA, the CDR3 is TGTGCCAGCAGCTCGGGACAGAGCGCCGGGGAGCTGTTTTTT. It translates to CASSSGQSAGELFF.

This rearrangement joins TRBV19 to TRBJ1-2, with D unclear. Trimming left V 1 base short and J 0 bases short, with 12 bases between. This CDR3 is built from 16 residues. Germline-derived CDR1 and CDR2 are LNHDA and SQIVND (reference sequence). For the CDR3, the DNA is TGTGCCAGTAGTATAGTCAGTCCTTCTTCTAACTATGGCTACACCTTC. Its translation is CASSIVSPSSNYGYTF.

The gene calls are TRBV11-3 and TRBJ2-3; D is unresolved. Trimming took off 2 bases at V and 2 bases at J, with 8 bases between the two ends. This CDR3 has 14 residues. In germline, CDR1 is SGHNT, CDR2 YENEEA. This chain's CDR3 is CASSLFSYTDTQYF. The CDR3 region has the DNA TGTGCCAGCAGCTTATTCAGTTACACAGATACGCAGTATTTT.

The chain uses TRBV11-2 and TRBJ1-2; perhaps TRBD1 as D (6 bases). This CDR3 is 13 amino acids long. Looked up from germline, CDR1 is SGHAT and CDR2 is FQNNGV. Trimming took 3 bases from V and 8 from J, leaving 13 bases between them. This CDR3 is CASSFLGAVGYTF. In DNA form, the CDR3 reads TGTGCCAGCAGCTTTCTGGGGGCCGTCGGCTACACCTTC.

This chain uses TRBV10-1 with TRBJ2-3, with TRBD1 matching over 10 bases. V shed 6 bases and J 6 bases; nucleotides not matched to a gene: 9. Germline lookup yields CDR1 WNHNN and CDR2 SYGVQD (reference sequence). The CDR3 loop spans 15 amino acids. Written as DNA, the CDR3 is TGCGCCAGCAGCACCGGGACAGGGGTTTCGGATACGCAGTATTTT. Protein sequence: CASSTGTGVSDTQYF.

V gene TRBV5-1 combines with J gene TRBJ2-1, with D possibly TRBD1 on 6 matching bases. This CDR3 has 18 residues. Germline V lookup: CDR1 SGHRS, CDR2 YFSETQ. Trimming took 0 bases from V and 5 from J, leaving 21 bases between them. The CDR3 region has the DNA TGCGCCAGCAGCTTGGAGGCCGTGGGACATCGGACGAACAATGAGCAGTTCTTC. It translates to CASSLEAVGHRTNNEQFF.

The CDR3 sequence is CASSTGTGAADTQYF. CDR3 bases: TGTGCCAGCTCAACCGGGACAGGGGCGGCAGATACGCAGTATTTT. The chain employs TRBV18 and TRBJ2-3; 10 bases are shared with TRBD1. Per germline, CDR1 KGHSH and CDR2 LQKENI. The CDR3 has 15 residues. V shed 5 bases, J shed 4 bases, and the junction held 6 bases outside the gene matches.

The V and J genes are TRBV27 and TRBJ1-5, with TRBD1 as a possible D gene (5 bases). V gave up 3 bases and J gave up 0 bases, with 9 bases separating them. The CDR3 covers 15 residues. Germline CDR1 and CDR2: MNHEY and SMNVEV (reference sequence). CDR3 coding DNA: TGTGCCAGCAGTTTTGGTCAGGGTAGCAATCAGCCCCAGCATTTT. This sequence encodes CASSFGQGSNQPQHF.

The V and J genes are TRBV18 and TRBJ2-6; TRBD2 might be the D (5 bases). The germline V gene has CDR1 KGHSH and CDR2 LQKENI. The CDR3 loop spans 16 amino acids. The V end lost 3 bases, the J end lost 1 base, and 10 bases lay between the germline ends. CDR3 sequence: CASSPVTRSGANVLTF. The CDR3 DNA sequence: TGTGCCAGCTCACCCGTTACTAGGTCTGGGGCCAACGTCCTGACTTTC.

CDR3 nucleotides: TGTGCCAGCAGCGTAGGCCCAGGGGGCTTTGAGACCCAGTACTTC. Protein product: CASSVGPGGFETQYF. The chain couples TRBV9 to TRBJ2-5, with 8 bases aligning to TRBD1. The trim removed 0 bases at V and 5 bases at J, leaving 6 bases unmatched. Looked up from germline, CDR1 is SGDLS and CDR2 is YYNGEE. CDR3 length equals 15 residues. Based on the CDR3 plus reference TRBV9 and TRBJ2-5, the full variable domain is DSGVTQTPKHLITATGQRVTLRCSPRSGDLSVYWYQQSLDQGLQFLIQYYNGEERAKGNILERFSAQQFPDLHSELNLSSLELGDSALYFCASSVGPGGFETQYFGPGTRLLVL.

The chain carries TRBV2 and TRBJ2-7; D perhaps matches TRBD2 (6 bases). V dropped 1 base and J dropped 2 bases, with 15 bases sitting between them. The CDR3 length is 16 residues. Germline CDR1 is SNHLY and CDR2 is FYNNEI. The CDR3 is CASSEGAPGLTYEQYF. The CDR3 DNA is TGTGCCAGCAGTGAAGGGGCTCCGGGACTGACCTACGAGCAGTACTTC.

The rearrangement joins TRBV28 to TRBJ2-3; D is ambiguous. The V and J ends lost 6 bases and 0 bases respectively, with 7 bases between them. CDR1 and CDR2 from the germline V gene are MDHEN and SYDVKM. The length of the CDR3 is 13 residues. The CDR3: CASSLTSTDTQYF. The CDR3 DNA sequence: TGTGCCAGCAGCTTAACTAGCACAGATACGCAGTATTTT.

V gene TRBV18 combines with J gene TRBJ2-2; 10 bases line up with TRBD2. Unmatched junction bases numbered 3, after V lost 0 bases and J lost 5 bases. The CDR3 spans 16 residues. The germline CDR1 and CDR2 sequences are KGHSH and LQKENI. In nucleotides, the CDR3 is TGTGCCAGCTCACCACCTAGCGGGGGGCCGACCGGGGAGCTGTTTTTT. Translation: CASSPPSGGPTGELFF.